The rows below give T cell receptor beta chains drawn from one sample of a study of radiation and T cells in renal cell carcinoma. Here immunoSEQ multiplex PCR was the method, and the copy in TCRdb shows in-frame clones only, minus some. The sample lists about 95,000 clones, 75% to 90% occurring once. The source was blood, collected from a patient whose treatment included radiotherapy and nephrectomy. These receptors were collected from a man aged 50-59 years with renal cell carcinoma. The CDR3 runs from the conserved cysteine through the conserved F or W. D genes are given only for firm matches. Rows give clone size only sometimes, using once, few, many, or a class for an expanded clone.

NA	TRBJ2-7	NA	15	TRBV7-2	TGTGCCAGCAGCTTAGCGGCGGGTTTTTTGGCCGAGCAGTACTTC	CASSLAAGFLAEQYF
NA	TRBJ2-3	once	11	TRBV28	TGTGCCAGCAGTTTAGAAGATACGCAGTATTTT	CASSLEDTQYF
NA	TRBJ2-2	once	14	TRBV18	TGTGCCAGCTCACTAGACCGCAACACCGGGGAGCTGTTTTTT	CASSLDRNTGELFF
TRBD2	TRBJ2-5	NA	14	TRBV4-2	TGTGCCAGCAGAATAAGGGAGCGGGGGGAGACCCAGTACTTC	CASRIRERGETQYF
TRBD2	TRBJ2-7	NA	14	TRBV9	TGTGCCAGCAGCGAACTAGCGGGAGGCTACGAGCAGTACTTC	CASSELAGGYEQYF
TRBD2	TRBJ2-1	NA	15	TRBV9	TGTGCCAGCAGCGTCGGACTAGCGGGCTACAATGAGCAGTTCTTC	CASSVGLAGYNEQFF
NA	TRBJ1-1	NA	11	TRBV25-1	TGTGCCGCCACTCGAAACACTGAAGCTTTCTTT	CAATRNTEAFF
TRBD2	TRBJ2-1	NA	16	TRBV4-2	TGTGCCAGCAGCCATGACGGGACTAGGGCTTACAATGAGCAGTTCTTC	CASSHDGTRAYNEQFF
NA	TRBJ2-5	NA	13	TRBV28	TGTGCCAGCAGTTTACCAGCTTTGGAGACCCAGTACTTC	CASSLPALETQYF
TRBD1	TRBJ1-2	NA	14	TRBV6-5	TGTGCCAGCAGTTCTCCCAGGGGGGACGGGTGCTACACCTTC	CASSSPRGDGCYTF
TRBD2	TRBJ2-7	once	12	TRBV30	TGTGCCTGGAGTGTAACTAGCGGGAAGCAGTACTTC	CAWSVTSGKQYF
TRBD1	TRBJ1-6	NA	16	TRBV6-1	TGTGCCAGCAGTGAATTTAGGGGGCGGAACAATTCACCCCTCCACTTT	CASSEFRGRNNSPLHF
TRBD2	TRBJ2-3	NA	15	TRBV5-1	TGCGCCAGCAGCCCCCAGGTGGGGGGGACAGATACGCAGTATTTT	CASSPQVGGTDTQYF
TRBD2	TRBJ2-7	NA	14	TRBV7-2	TGTGCCAGCAGCCCGAGCGGGGGGTTAAACGAGCAGTACTTC	CASSPSGGLNEQYF
NA	TRBJ2-1	NA	15	TRBV21-1	TGTGCCAGCAGCCCAAATAGGCGTGTACGGAATGAGCAGTTCTTC	CASSPNRRVRNEQFF
NA	TRBJ2-7	NA	16	TRBV6-5	TGTGCCAGCAGTTACGGGAGCGGGACAGGAGACTACGAGCAGTACTTC	CASSYGSGTGDYEQYF
TRBD1	TRBJ2-1	NA	15	TRBV6-1	TGTGCCAGCAGTGACCCGGGACAGACATACAATGAGCAGTTCTTC	CASSDPGQTYNEQFF
TRBD2	TRBJ2-3	NA	16	TRBV5-1	TGCGCCAGCAGCTCCGGACTAGCGTCTAGCACAGATACGCAGTATTTT	CASSSGLASSTDTQYF
NA	TRBJ2-1	NA	14	TRBV19	TGTGCCAGTACCAAAGGGGTCCGGGACGAAAGGCAGTTCTTC	CASTKGVRDERQFF
NA	TRBJ2-3	NA	16	TRBV6-1	TGTGCCAGCAGGGAACCCGGGGGCGGAAGCACAGATACGCAGTATTTT	CASREPGGGSTDTQYF
NA	TRBJ1-3	NA	15	TRBV11-2	TGTGCCAGCAGCGCTAACAGGGCTTCTGGAAACACCATATATTTT	CASSANRASGNTIYF
TRBD1	TRBJ2-5	NA	16	TRBV5-1	TGCGCCAGCAGCTGGACCGGGACAGGGGCTCAAGGGACCCAGTACTTC	CASSWTGTGAQGTQYF
NA	TRBJ1-6	NA	15	TRBV19	TGTGCCAGTAGTATCCGGGGGGCACACAATTCACCCCTCCACTTT	CASSIRGAHNSPLHF
NA	TRBJ2-6	NA	16	TRBV5-1	TGCGCCAGCAGCCAAACACAGATCTCTGGGGCCAACGTCCTGACTTTC	CASSQTQISGANVLTF
TRBD2	TRBJ2-1	NA	16	TRBV7-6	TGTGCCAGCAGCTTAGTCGGGACTAGCGGATACAATGAGCAGTTCTTC	CASSLVGTSGYNEQFF
NA	TRBJ1-2	NA	14	TRBV28	TGTGCCAGCAGTTTGACGACAACCTCGTATGGCTACACCTTC	CASSLTTTSYGYTF
NA	TRBJ2-3	NA	14	TRBV19	TGTGCCAGTACCCCGAGAGGCATCACAGATACGCAGTATTTT	CASTPRGITDTQYF
NA	TRBJ1-2	NA	13	TRBV18	TGTGCCAGCTCACCACAGGCAGGTGAGGGCTACACCTTC	CASSPQAGEGYTF
NA	TRBJ2-7	NA	14	TRBV7-9	TGTGCCAGCAGCAAAGGGGTGCACTTCTACGAGCAGTACTTC	CASSKGVHFYEQYF
NA	TRBJ1-5	few	14	TRBV9	TGTGCCAGCAGCGTATGGGGAGGCAATCAGCCCCAGCATTTT	CASSVWGGNQPQHF
NA	TRBJ1-4	NA	13	TRBV28	TGTGCCAGCAGTACCAGGGGCAGGGAAAAACTGTTTTTT	CASSTRGREKLFF
NA	TRBJ2-3	NA	15	TRBV7-9	TGTGCCAGCACCTCAAAGCGGAGGCTCACAGATACGCAGTATTTT	CASTSKRRLTDTQYF
TRBD2	TRBJ2-1	NA	14	TRBV10-2	TGCGCCAGCAGTGAAGGGCGGGAGGTAAATGAGCAGTTCTTC	CASSEGREVNEQFF
NA	TRBJ1-3	NA	16	TRBV5-6	TGTGCCAGCAGCGAATTACAGGCCACACCCGGAAACACCATATATTTT	CASSELQATPGNTIYF
NA	TRBJ1-2	NA	14	TRBV9	TGTGCCAGCAGCGAAAGGGGTTACGTCGATGGCTACACCTTC	CASSERGYVDGYTF
NA	TRBJ2-3	NA	14	TRBV27	TGTGCCAGCAGTTTAAGGCCGGACACAGATACGCAGTATTTT	CASSLRPDTDTQYF
TRBD1	TRBJ1-2	NA	15	TRBV7-2	TGTGCCAGCAGCTCGGGACAGGCAGCTAACTATGGCTACACCTTC	CASSSGQAANYGYTF
TRBD2	TRBJ2-7	NA	15	TRBV7-8	TGTGCCAGCAGCTTATCCGCGGGAGCTCGCTACGAGCAGTACTTC	CASSLSAGARYEQYF
NA	TRBJ2-7	few	14	TRBV5-6	TGTGCCAGCAGCTTAGGCAGGCCATCCTACGAGCAGTACTTC	CASSLGRPSYEQYF
NA	TRBJ1-1	once	14	TRBV6-5	TGTGCCAGCAGTAATGCCGGGACATCCCTAGGCGCTTTCTTT	CASSNAGTSLGAFF
NA	TRBJ1-2	NA	14	TRBV6-5	TGTGCCAGCAGAAAACAGGACTCTAACTATGGCTACACCTTC	CASRKQDSNYGYTF
NA	TRBJ1-5	NA	15	TRBV7-6	TGTGCCAGCAGCCCGGACGAGGGACGTAATCAGCCCCAGCATTTT	CASSPDEGRNQPQHF
NA	TRBJ1-1	once	15	TRBV27	TGTGCCAGCAGTTTGAAGGGGGTAAGGGGCACTGAAGCTTTCTTT	CASSLKGVRGTEAFF
NA	TRBJ2-7	NA	17	TRBV15	TGTGCCACCAGCAGACAGGGCGTGGGTTTTGACTCCTACGAGCAGTACTTC	CATSRQGVGFDSYEQYF
TRBD2	TRBJ2-2	NA	15	TRBV5-4	TGTGCCAGCAGCTTAGGGACTAGCGGCTCCGGGGAGCTGTTTTTT	CASSLGTSGSGELFF
TRBD2	TRBJ2-7	once	16	TRBV13	TGTGCCAGCAGCTTAAGACTAGCGGATCTCCCCTACGAGCAGTACTTC	CASSLRLADLPYEQYF
NA	TRBJ1-2	NA	14	TRBV25-1	TGTGCCAGCAGTGTAGCGGGGGGAGAGGATGGCTACACCTTC	CASSVAGGEDGYTF
NA	TRBJ1-2	NA	12	TRBV27	TGTGCCAGCAGTTCCGGGGGCAATGGCTACACCTTC	CASSSGGNGYTF
NA	TRBJ2-3	NA	15	TRBV7-3	TGTGCCAGCAGCCCCGGGTTGGGACGCACAGATACGCAGTATTTT	CASSPGLGRTDTQYF
NA	TRBJ1-4	NA	13	TRBV27	TGTGCCAGCAGTTTAAATGCGGCGGAAAAACTGTTTTTT	CASSLNAAEKLFF
NA	TRBJ2-7	NA	14	TRBV5-1	TGCGCCAGCAGCTTGAACAGGGCAGCCAACGAGCAGTACTTC	CASSLNRAANEQYF
TRBD1	TRBJ2-1	NA	16	TRBV19	TGTGCCAGTAGTATAGAGACAGGGAGCTCCTACAATGAGCAGTTCTTC	CASSIETGSSYNEQFF
NA	TRBJ2-5	NA	15	TRBV7-8	TGTGCCAGCAGCTTCCAGGGCTCCAGGGCCCCGACCCAGTACTTC	CASSFQGSRAPTQYF
TRBD1	TRBJ1-1	NA	15	TRBV5-1	TGCGCCAGCAGCCCAGACAGGGGGGAGAACACTGAAGCTTTCTTT	CASSPDRGENTEAFF
TRBD1	TRBJ2-7	few	14	TRBV19	TGTGCCAGTAGTATTCAGGGGGCGCGCCGGGAGCAGTACTTC	CASSIQGARREQYF
NA	TRBJ1-6	NA	15	TRBV7-8	TGTGCCAGCAGCTTAGTGAGCTCCTATAATTCACCCCTCCACTTT	CASSLVSSYNSPLHF
TRBD2	TRBJ2-7	once	16	TRBV4-2	TGTGCCAGCAGCCAAGTTATGGGACTAGCGGAATACGAGCAGTACTTC	CASSQVMGLAEYEQYF
NA	TRBJ2-7	NA	15	TRBV6-1	TGTGCCAGCACCCCTCGGGTGGCCCTAACCTACGAGCAGTACTTC	CASTPRVALTYEQYF
NA	TRBJ2-2	NA	15	TRBV11-3	TGTGCCAGCAGCTTTGGAGGGGCGAACACCGGGGAGCTGTTTTTT	CASSFGGANTGELFF
NA	TRBJ2-7	few	16	TRBV4-1	TGCGCCAGCAGCGGGGGTGCAGGGCTATTGAAGTACGAGCAGTACTTC	CASSGGAGLLKYEQYF